This passage covers 19 T cell receptor beta chains from one sample sequenced in a study of shared clonotypes between healthy human individuals. Using immunoSEQ multiplex PCR, the repertoire was profiled, and TCRdb retains in-frame clones only, with some absent. There are roughly 380,000 clones in the sample; roughly 96% occur only once, and about 0.32% lies in the top ten. The sequenced material came from memory CD8+ T cells sorted from blood. Subset described: CD45RO+ cells pooled with CCR7-negative TemRA cells. All receptors derive from a man aged 25 to 40 in good health.

V usage is TRBV5-6 and J usage is TRBJ2-7; D gene unclear. Germline V gene data show CDR1 as SGHDT and CDR2 as YYEEEE. The CDR3 has 14 residues. Trimming stripped 0 bases from V and 9 bases from J, with 16 bases between. The CDR3 nucleotides are TGTGCCAGCAGCTTGGAAGCGTTGGCATCTAGGCAGTACTTC. Amino acid sequence: CASSLEALASRQYF.

This clone came up once. The chain recombines TRBV2 with TRBJ2-3, with D perhaps assigned TRBD1 or TRBD2 (5 bases each). Germline CDR1 reads SNHLY; CDR2 reads FYNNEI. V gave up 8 bases and J gave up 1 base, with 10 bases separating them. CDR3 length: 13 amino acids. The CDR3 sequence is CASEQGGTDTQYF. The CDR3 DNA follows: TGTGCCAGCGAGCAGGGAGGCACAGATACGCAGTATTTT.

J is TRBJ1-1 and V is TRBV7-2; D is undetermined. Germline loops: CDR1 SGHTA, CDR2 FQGNSA. The V end was cut by 1 base, the J end by 4 bases, with 7 bases between. CDR3 size: 13 residues. The CDR3 loop reads CASSLVLSTEAFF. The CDR3 DNA follows: TGTGCCAGCAGCTTAGTTCTGAGCACTGAAGCTTTCTTT. Looking up the rest from reference TRBV7-2 and TRBJ1-1 gives the full variable domain: GAGVSQSPSNKVTEKGKDVELRCDPISGHTALYWYRQSLGQGLEFLIYFQGNSAPDKSGLPSDRFSAERTGGSVSTLTIQRTQQEDSAVYLCASSLVLSTEAFFGQGTRLTVV.

Worth noting for this clone: One end of the junction does not line up with germline, which may come from a read error. The chain couples TRBV11-2 to TRBJ2-2; D might be TRBD2 (6 bases). The CDR3 length is 14 residues. Looked up from germline, CDR1 is SGHAT and CDR2 is FQNNGV. CDR3 sequence: CASTLEEGSGELFF. The CDR3 DNA is TGTGCCAGCACCTTAGAGGAGGGGTCCGGGGAGCTGTTTTTT.

In this sample, this clone turned up once. The chain uses TRBV9 and TRBJ2-1; TRBD2 matches at 10 bases. CDR1 is SGDLS and CDR2 is YYNGEE in the germline V gene. CDR3 size: 19 residues. With V trimmed by 0 bases and J by 0 bases, 9 bases remained unmatched. As DNA, the CDR3 is TGTGCCAGCAGCGTAGGCGAACTAGCGGGGCTAAGCTCCTACAATGAGCAGTTCTTC. As protein: CASSVGELAGLSSYNEQFF.

This chain uses TRBV6-1 with TRBJ2-5, with TRBD2 matching 7 bases. CDR1 and CDR2 from the germline V gene are MNHNS and SASEGT. The CDR3 runs 15 residues. Trimming cost V 7 bases and J 0 bases; bases outside gene matches: 8. CDR3 in amino acids: CASTDLAGDQETQYF. The CDR3 bases are TGTGCCAGCACTGATTTGGCGGGAGACCAAGAGACCCAGTACTTC.

This sequence joins TRBV28 and TRBJ2-7; 9 bases match TRBD1. The CDR3 consists of 14 residues. Germline trimming cut 6 bases from V and 5 bases from J; bases unmatched to any gene: 8. CDR1 MDHEN and CDR2 SYDVKM come from the germline V gene. CDR3 in amino acids: CASRETGGRNEQYF. The CDR3 coding sequence is TGTGCCAGCAGGGAAACAGGGGGCAGGAACGAGCAGTACTTC.

This CDR3 is CASRENSGSTDTQYF. CDR3 coding DNA: TGTGCCAGCAGAGAAAATAGCGGAAGCACAGATACGCAGTATTTT. The V call is TRBV2, the J call TRBJ2-3, with D maybe TRBD2 (6 bases). CDR1 SNHLY and CDR2 FYNNEI come from the germline V gene. The CDR3 covers 15 residues. V gave up 6 bases and J gave up 0 bases, with 13 bases separating them.

This clone came up a few times. In DNA form, the CDR3 reads TGTGCCAGCAGGCTCCGGGGACCTGGACCTGAAGCTTTCTTT. Encoded protein: CASRLRGPGPEAFF. The chain recombines TRBV28 with TRBJ1-1; a weak D match, TRBD1 (5 bases). Germline values: CDR1 MDHEN, CDR2 SYDVKM. CDR3 length equals 14 residues. The V and J ends lost 6 bases and 6 bases respectively, with 17 bases between them.

The chain is built from TRBV5-8 and TRBJ2-3; TRBD2 agrees at 16 bases. The V and J ends lost 4 bases and 4 bases, in that order; junction bases with no gene match: 12. The CDR3 is made up of 19 amino acids. Germline V gene data show CDR1 as SGHTS and CDR2 as YDEGEE. In DNA, the CDR3 is TGTGCCAGCAGCATCCTGGGACTAGCGGGAGGGCCTAAGGCAGATACGCAGTATTTT. The encoded protein is CASSILGLAGGPKADTQYF.

The chain carries TRBV6-5 and TRBJ2-7, with 7 bases fitting TRBD1. Germline trimming cut 5 bases from V and 3 bases from J; bases unmatched to any gene: 1. The germline CDR1 and CDR2 sequences are MNHEY and SVGAGI. This CDR3 region has 12 residues. The CDR3 is CASSPGGYEQYF. Here the CDR3 DNA reads TGTGCCAGCAGTCCAGGGGGCTACGAGCAGTACTTC.

This clone was found once. The chain is built from TRBV6-6 and TRBJ2-1; possibly TRBD2 for D (5 bases). V gave up 7 bases and J gave up 3 bases, with 13 bases separating them. The CDR3 spans 14 residues. Germline loops: CDR1 MNHNY, CDR2 SVGAGI (reference sequence). CDR3 sequence (DNA): TGTGCCAGCATCGGATACCGGGACTACAATGAGCAGTTCTTC. Translating gives CASIGYRDYNEQFF.

This chain joins TRBV6-1 and TRBJ1-2; D uncertain. The germline V gene has CDR1 MNHNS and CDR2 SASEGT. Trimming pared 4 bases from V and 4 bases from J, leaving 7 bases between. This CDR3 is 12 amino acids long. The CDR3 sequence: CASSGVVYGYTF. In nucleotides, the CDR3 is TGTGCCAGCAGTGGTGTAGTCTATGGCTACACCTTC.

Notes on this clone: The sample holds other DNA sequences that translate to the same CDR3. The V call is TRBV5-1, the J call TRBJ2-7; 7 positions agree with TRBD1. With 0 bases clipped from V and 6 bases from J, the junction kept 0 bases outside the gene matches. CDR1 is SGHRS, CDR2 YFSETQ, per germline. The CDR3 runs to 12 residues. In nucleotides, the CDR3 is TGCGCCAGCAGCTTGGGACAGGGCGAGCAGTACTTC. It codes for CASSLGQGEQYF. Supplemented by reference TRBV5-1 and TRBJ2-7, the full variable domain reads KAGVTQTPRYLIKTRGQQVTLSCSPISGHRSVSWYQQTPGQGLQFLFEYFSETQRNKGNFPGRFSGRQFSNSRSEMNVSTLELGDSALYLCASSLGQGEQYFGPGTRLTVT.

J is TRBJ2-1 and V is TRBV28; TRBD2 aligns across 7 bases. This CDR3 spans 13 amino acids. The germline CDR1 and CDR2 sequences are MDHEN and SYDVKM. With 7 bases clipped from V and 9 bases from J, the junction kept 9 bases outside the gene matches. The CDR3 reads CASIGGVTIEQFF. CDR3 bases: TGTGCCAGCATTGGGGGGGTCACAATTGAGCAGTTCTTC. Full variable domain (missing parts from reference TRBV28 and TRBJ2-1): DVKVTQSSRYLVKRTGEKVFLECVQDMDHENMFWYRQDPGLGLRLIYFSYDVKMKEKGDIPEGYSVSREKKERFSLILESASTNQTSMYLCASIGGVTIEQFFGPGTRLTVL.

The chain carries TRBV19 and TRBJ2-5; D gene unclear. V was trimmed by 3 bases and J by 8 bases, leaving 22 bases between them. The CDR3 is made up of 16 amino acids. Germline CDR1 is LNHDA and CDR2 is SQIVND (reference sequence). CDR3 nucleotide sequence: TGTGCCAGTAGTATGCGGTTACAAGGGTGGGCAGAAACCCAGTACTTC. Its protein product is CASSMRLQGWAETQYF.

V is TRBV6-5 and J is TRBJ1-4; D gene unclear. The CDR3 has 13 residues. Between the trimmed V and J ends, which lost 2 bases and 6 bases, there was a span of 7 bases. Germline V gives CDR1 MNHEY, CDR2 SVGAGI. The CDR3, as DNA: TGTGCCAGCAGTTACGAGGCGGATGAAAAACTGTTTTTT. Amino acid sequence: CASSYEADEKLFF.

The CDR3 sequence is CASTVTWQGLFQETQYF. DNA for the CDR3: TGTGCCAGCACCGTAACCTGGCAGGGCCTATTCCAAGAGACCCAGTACTTC. The chain links TRBV7-2 to TRBJ2-5; tentative D call: TRBD1 (5 bases). Trimming stripped 7 bases from V and 1 base from J, with 22 bases between. From germline, CDR1 is SGHTA and CDR2 FQGNSA. This CDR3 is built from 17 residues.

V and J are TRBV6-5 and TRBJ2-7, with a weak D call TRBD2 (7 bases). Germline lookup yields CDR1 MNHEY and CDR2 SVGAGI. CDR3 length equals 15 residues. The V and J ends lost 6 bases and 2 bases respectively, with 17 bases between them. This CDR3 is CASSYKSGGTYEQYF. The CDR3 bases are TGTGCCAGCAGCTATAAGTCGGGGGGCACCTACGAGCAGTACTTC.